The 15 T cell receptor beta chains below come from one sample, sequenced in a study of blood T cell repertoires in COVID-19. This table comes from immunoSEQ multiplex PCR, and its TCRdb copy is limited to in-frame clones, with some not included. The sample contains fewer than 500,000 clones, roughly 90% of which appear only once. What was sequenced was PBMCs or T cells enriched from blood (not recorded which). These receptors were taken from a woman between 18 and 30 years old who had recovered from COVID-19.

This clone was seen more than once but under ten times. The V gene is TRBV2, the J gene TRBJ2-2; TRBD2 matches 7 bases. This CDR3 comprises 15 residues. V was clipped by 6 bases and J by 5 bases; unmatched bases: 9. Germline-derived CDR1 and CDR2 are SNHLY and FYNNEI. In nucleotides, the CDR3 is TGTGCCAGCAGGAGTGGGGGGGAGATAACCGGGGAGCTGTTTTTT. Encoded protein: CASRSGGEITGELFF.

A few counts support this clone. The chain couples TRBV19 to TRBJ1-2; D may be TRBD1 (5 bases). V was shortened by 3 bases and J by 7 bases, with 12 bases between the two germline ends. The CDR3 sequence is 13 residues long. CDR1 LNHDA and CDR2 SQIVND come from the germline V gene (reference sequence). This CDR3 reads CASSILDSPGYTF. DNA of the CDR3: TGTGCCAGTAGTATCCTCGACAGCCCTGGCTACACCTTC.

The chain carries TRBV5-4 and TRBJ2-1; D is possibly TRBD1 (5 bases). Deletions cut 4 bases from V and 9 bases from J, with 14 bases between. The germline CDR1 and CDR2 sequences are SGHNT and YYREEE (reference sequence). This CDR3 spans 13 amino acids. This chain's CDR3 is CASSPNIRGEQFF. Here the CDR3 DNA reads TGTGCCAGCAGCCCCAATATTAGGGGTGAGCAGTTCTTC.

This clone was found a few times. The chain uses TRBV28 and TRBJ1-5; 9 positions agree with TRBD1. Losses at the gene ends were 6 bases for V and 8 bases for J; bases not matched to a gene: 11. The CDR3 is made up of 15 amino acids. Per the germline V gene, CDR1 is MDHEN and CDR2 is SYDVKM. CDR3 loop: CASSSGTGFMEPQHF. The CDR3 nucleotides read TGTGCCAGCAGCTCCGGGACAGGGTTTATGGAGCCCCAGCATTTT.

The rearrangement links TRBV20-1 to TRBJ2-7; 7 bases map to TRBD2. The CDR3 extends over 11 amino acids. V lost 6 bases and J lost 3; bases outside the gene matches: 2. The germline V gene encodes CDR1 DFQATT and CDR2 SNEGSKA (reference sequence). The CDR3 DNA follows: TGCAGTGCGGGCGGGGGCTACGAGCAGTACTTC. The encoded protein is CSAGGGYEQYF.

This chain uses TRBV5-1 with TRBJ1-1; TRBD1 might be the D (5 bases). The V gene's germline CDR1 is SGHRS and CDR2 YFSETQ. The CDR3 spans 14 residues. The V end lost 3 bases, the J end lost 4 bases, and 13 bases lay between the germline ends. The CDR3 sequence: CASSWQGSGTEAFF. The CDR3 nucleotides are TGCGCCAGCAGCTGGCAGGGTTCGGGCACTGAAGCTTTCTTT.

The gene calls are TRBV5-1 and TRBJ2-5, with a tentative D call TRBD1 (6 bases). The V end lost 0 bases, the J end lost 3 bases, and 9 bases lay between the germline ends. This CDR3 comprises 14 residues. The germline V gene encodes CDR1 SGHRS and CDR2 YFSETQ. The CDR3 loop is CASSLGDTKETQYF. CDR3 DNA sequence: TGCGCCAGCAGCTTGGGGGACACCAAAGAGACCCAGTACTTC. The full variable domain, in which reference TRBV5-1 and TRBJ2-5 provide the parts outside the CDR3, is KAGVTQTPRYLIKTRGQQVTLSCSPISGHRSVSWYQQTPGQGLQFLFEYFSETQRNKGNFPGRFSGRQFSNSRSEMNVSTLELGDSALYLCASSLGDTKETQYFGPGTRLLVL.

The chain recombines TRBV11-2 with TRBJ1-1; 9 bases are shared with TRBD1. This CDR3 comprises 16 residues. Germline V gene lookup returns CDR1 SGHAT and CDR2 FQNNGV. V was clipped by 3 bases and J by 5 bases; unmatched bases: 10. CDR3 amino acids: CASSFPGQGEVTEAFF. The CDR3 DNA is TGTGCCAGCAGCTTCCCGGGACAGGGAGAAGTAACTGAAGCTTTCTTT.

The DNA of the CDR3 is TGTGCCAGTAGTCAGGTTTTGAATTCACCCCTCCACTTT. Translated: CASSQVLNSPLHF. This chain links TRBV19 with TRBJ1-6, with no clear D. The germline V gene has CDR1 LNHDA and CDR2 SQIVND (reference sequence). The CDR3 is made up of 13 amino acids. V was pared by 5 bases and J by 7 bases, with 9 bases between.

The chain couples TRBV15 to TRBJ2-7; a possible D gene is TRBD1 (5 bases). In germline, CDR1 is LNHNV, CDR2 YYDKDF (reference sequence). The CDR3 runs to 13 residues. Trimming took off 0 bases at V and 3 bases at J, with 6 bases between the two ends. CDR3 sequence (DNA): TGTGCCACCAGCAGAGAAAGGGGCTACGAGCAGTACTTC. Translating gives CATSRERGYEQYF.

The CDR3: CASSPGRLQPQHF. CDR3 DNA: TGTGCCAGCAGCCCCGGTCGCCTACAGCCCCAGCATTTT. The genes are TRBV7-3 and TRBJ1-5; D gene unclear. The germline CDR1 and CDR2 sequences are SGHTA and FQGTGA. The CDR3 totals 13 residues. V lost 5 bases to trimming and J lost 7 bases, with 12 bases between them.

CDR3 protein: CASSQGPGGGKDTQYF. DNA of the CDR3: TGTGCCAGCAGCCAGGGGCCTGGGGGGGGTAAAGATACGCAGTATTTT. This chain joins TRBV4-2 and TRBJ2-3, with 7 bases lining up with TRBD2. CDR1 and CDR2 (germline): LGHNA, YNFKEQ. The CDR3 has 16 amino acids. Unmatched junction bases numbered 11, after V lost 3 bases and J lost 5 bases.

The gene calls are TRBV18 and TRBJ1-1; 7 nucleotides agree with TRBD1. There are 12 residues in the CDR3. Germline CDR1 KGHSH, CDR2 LQKENI. V dropped 8 bases and J dropped 3; count of bases not matched to a gene: 3. In DNA form, the CDR3 reads TGTGCCAGCCGACAGGGAGACACTGAAGCTTTCTTT. This translates into CASRQGDTEAFF.

This rearrangement joins TRBV6-2 or TRBV6-3 to TRBJ2-5; possible D gene TRBD1, 6 bases. The CDR3 loop spans 14 amino acids. V gave up 5 bases and J gave up 0 bases, with 10 bases separating them. The germline CDR1 and CDR2 sequences are MNHEY and SVGEGT. The chain's CDR3 is CASSARGHQETQYF. The CDR3 nucleotides are TGTGCCAGCAGTGCCAGGGGCCACCAAGAGACCCAGTACTTC.

This rearrangement joins TRBV28 to TRBJ1-4; 8 positions match TRBD1. Germline V CDR1 and CDR2: MDHEN, SYDVKM. V shed 7 bases and J 8 bases; nucleotides not matched to a gene: 9. The CDR3 is 14 residues long. DNA for the CDR3: TGTGCCAGCACTTTGCAGGGGGCTGGAGAAAAACTGTTTTTT. It specifies CASTLQGAGEKLFF.